This TCR beta chain was sequenced during a study of cytomegalovirus exposure and HLA in healthy donors. Study summary: Roughly 179 million T cells yielded some 100 million unique TCR beta sequences, as an earlier analysis found.

Both 60 Vbeta primers and 13 Jbeta primers went into the PCR. The assay was immunoSEQ multiplex PCR, and TCRdb's table has in-frame clones only and misses some. The sample includes roughly 100,000 clones, over 70% of them seen just once. CDR3 length equals 12 residues. Germline assignment: CDR1 SQVTM and CDR2 ANQGSEA. The ends were cut back, 4 bases at V and 6 bases at J, with 13 bases in the middle. This TCR came from a male donor in good health and CMV-seropositive. The rearrangement joins TRBV29-1 to TRBJ2-7, with D possibly being TRBD1 (5 bases). Sequenced material: PBMCs. CDR3 loop: CSVGPLQGEQYF. CDR3 nucleotide sequence: TGCAGCGTTGGTCCTCTGCAGGGCGAGCAGTACTTC.